This TCR beta chain was captured in a study of OX40 agonist ivuxolimab in advanced cancers. The data were produced by immunoSEQ multiplex PCR, yet TCRdb's version contains in-frame clones alone and is incomplete. The sample consists of some 39,000 clones, around 87% of them appearing once. Between the trimmed V and J ends, which lost 1 base and 2 bases, there was a span of 6 bases. CDR3 length equals 14 residues. The germline gives CDR1 SGHTA, CDR2 FQGNSA. Source: CD4+ or CD8+ T cells sorted from blood, taken in a trial of the OX40 agonist ivuxolimab. This TCR was sampled from an adult with an advanced solid tumor such as melanoma, head and neck, liver or kidney cancer. J is TRBJ1-5 and V is TRBV7-2; D is unresolved. The CDR3 loop is CASSLVIGNQPQHF. The DNA for the CDR3 is TGTGCCAGCAGCTTAGTAATTGGCAATCAGCCCCAGCATTTT.